This TCR beta chain was retrieved from a study of cytomegalovirus exposure and HLA in healthy donors (dated by TCRdb to the late 2010s). Study-wide context: An earlier analysis of around 600 of the donors reported roughly 300 Gb of sequence data and some 100 million unique TCR beta sequences from roughly 200 million T cells. Alongside the repertoire data, information on donor age, sex, ethnicity and CMV serostatus was compiled. The later analysis used no new phenotypic data to find candidate immune exposures, relying instead on TCR beta sequences and their occurrence across donors. The study combined high-throughput TCR immunosequencing, statistical association of individual TCRs with disease status, and machine learning to predict cytomegalovirus infection status. Of the roughly 400 genotyped donors, roughly 80% were placed in the genetic ancestry cluster associated with self-reported Caucasian donors. Across approximately 420 genotyped donors of the cohort, an average of about 220,000 unique TCR beta nucleotide sequences per donor were sequenced, and 15% to 20% of those sequences were non-productive. The study profiled the T cell repertoires of under 850 subjects by immunosequencing and related them to cytomegalovirus serostatus. To decide whether each TCR beta V gene segment behaved as functional or pseudogenic, an earlier analysis of approximately 620 of the donors relied on high-throughput TCR beta sequencing. Genome-wide SNP genotypes for about 65% of the roughly 670 donors were used in a later genetic analysis, which treated that subset as a discovery cohort. The study aimed to test whether signatures of past pathogen exposure could be identified by cataloging public T cell receptors. In a later analysis, previously published TCR beta repertoires from 500 to 750 donors were re-analyzed and high-resolution HLA genotyping was added so that TCR occurrence patterns could be studied. The number of donors typed differed by locus, with roughly 629-640 for A, B, C, DRB1 and DQB1, roughly 520 for DQA1, 606 for DPA1, and some 440 for DPB1. An early release covering roughly 640 HLA-typed donors comprised about 300 gigabases of sequencing data and about 90 million unique TCR sequences. In addition to the first cohort of several hundred subjects, a separate validation cohort of around 110 different subjects was used. Roughly 5 DR-DQ haplotypes were treated as single units for association and clustering because of strong linkage in the cohort. All discovery cohort repertoires had been generated on a single sequencing platform. HLA typing included class I and class II loci at four-digit resolution. General conclusions and limits of the study: Some IMGT-functional V segments, including TRBV6-2 and TRBV6-3, could not be told apart with the 87-base-pair reads, so those segments were excluded. For the cohort, immune exposure information was limited to CMV serostatus. In vitro tests confirmed that a few of the cytomegalovirus-associated TCR beta chains recognize cytomegalovirus antigens. According to a later genetic analysis, donors in an Asian-associated ancestry cluster had fewer N-insertions in productive TCRs than the approximately 630-donor mean. Because counts were too low, about 17 rarely observed V segments, including chromosome 9 orphons, were excluded from the earlier analysis of some 540 of the donors. Linkage disequilibrium might explain the correlated functional status among segregating V segments, but an unknown experimental factor could not be ruled out. A further reported finding was that TCR beta sequences accurately predicted the HLA-A and HLA-B alleles for most subjects in the first cohort. At a false discovery rate of 0.05, a later analysis linked 15,000 to 20,000 TCR beta sequences to specific HLA alleles. In the study, around 160 TCR beta chains were listed as associated with cytomegalovirus. Across donors, most TCR sequences were observed very rarely, whereas some public TCRs were present in many individuals. A group of highly shared sequence variants was considered likely to be a technical artifact of the sequencing pipeline. According to the authors, the approach could potentially be generalized to other disease states and immunological phenotypes. When HLA alleles, especially DR and DQ, strongly co-occurred, attributing TCR associations to individual alleles was difficult. Most CMV-associated TCR beta chains appeared to be HLA-restricted in a later analysis, and the HLA associations seemed to be driven largely by CMV exposure. Only TCR beta chains were sequenced in this cohort, and the absence of alpha or paired-chain data limited detectable features. The classifier was reported to diagnose cytomegalovirus status with high specificity and sensitivity in both the original and validation cohorts. Because HLA typing was unavailable for some donors at each locus, only the typed subset was used in association tests. In a later analysis, HLA-associated TCR beta chains showed more clonal expansion and lower generation probabilities than non-associated chains that were equally common. A later analysis found that TCR association rates varied across HLA loci, with DRB1 alleles showing the most associated TCRs and HLA-C alleles the fewest. A later genetic analysis associated a missense DCLRE1C variant with V-gene and J-gene trimming of TCR beta chains, and an independent cohort replicated the association. In an earlier analysis of some 640 of the donors, most TCR beta V segments were observed in productive rearrangements about 87% or about 30% of the time, broadly matching IMGT annotations. A later analysis reported that several top co-occurrence clusters appeared linked to parvovirus B19, influenza, CMV and Epstein-Barr virus. Sequencing depth was assumed to be roughly uniform across donors in the presence/absence analyses, though that assumption may not hold.

CDR1 and CDR2 are drawn from the germline V gene (reference sequence): SEHNR, FQNEAQ. The CDR3 numbers 15 residues from cysteine through phenylalanine. Just the 45-base CDR3 DNA is kept, in frame starting at base 1. At the junction V is shortened by 5 bases and J by 6 bases; bases outside the gene matches: 4. The cohort consisted of 600 to 700 healthy bone marrow donors. Cohort members were all nominally healthy when sampled, although unrecorded immune exposures were likely present. The donor was CMV seropositive and belonged to the group of more than 250 seropositive cohort members. A peripheral blood sample was collected from each donor, and TCR beta sequencing was performed on peripheral blood mononuclear cells. Genomic DNA was extracted from the blood cell samples with the Qiagen DNeasy Blood Extraction Kit. In regard to this clone: Its antigen is still unknown. No qualities accompany the bases; no much larger clone lies one base away.

The method behind the library was the immunoSEQ multiplex PCR assay. For the multiplex PCR, a mixture combining 60 forward primers for TCR Vbeta segments and 13 reverse primers for TCR Jbeta segments was used. A multiplex PCR assay on genomic DNA amplified the CDR3 region of rearranged TCR beta genes. Amplified TCR beta libraries were sequenced as 87-base-pair reads on the Illumina HiSeq System. The original pipeline was this. A later analysis tallied roughly 76 million unique TCR beta chains across the 666 repertoires, and roughly 11 million of those chains were shared by two or more donors. To remove PCR and sequencing errors, raw reads were error-corrected and collapsed into unique sequences using a nearest-neighbor algorithm that merged closely related sequences. To assign V, D and J gene segments, CDR3 sequences were aligned to IMGT reference sequences. For a sequence to be retained, at least a six-nucleotide match to both a V gene segment and a J gene segment was required. A rearrangement was called productive if the CDR3 had no stop codons and remained in frame with V and J, and every other rearrangement was called non-productive. CDR3 was defined according to IMGT convention as the region running from the second conserved V-encoded cysteine to the conserved J-encoded phenylalanine. Sequences without an unambiguous match to a single V gene segment were excluded from the earlier analysis of about 600 of the donors. An earlier analysis of some 500 of the donors classified V segments as functional when productive rearrangements were above 56.7% and as segregating when the standard deviation between donors was above 5%. A statistical classification framework was developed to diagnose cytomegalovirus status using the catalog of TCR beta chain sequences. In a later analysis, V and J genes were assigned by comparing TCR nucleotide sequences against IMGT/GENE-DB human TR gene sequences. In a later analysis, CDR3 sequences and most-parsimonious VDJ recombination scenarios were assigned using the TCRdist pipeline. In a later analysis, every TCR beta chain was defined by the combination of its CDR3 amino acid sequence and its V-gene family, and reads without a unique V-gene family were dropped. In a later analysis, 500 to 700 highly shared, low-generation-probability nucleotide sequences were removed to address suspected cross-contamination and a sequencing artifact. For each public chain, a later analysis derived a clonal expansion index from normalized ranks of inferred template counts within each repertoire. A later analysis computed generation probabilities with a VDJ recombination model fitted to out-of-frame rearrangements, and checked the results against IGoR. Hypergeometric tests were used in a later analysis to score TCR-TCR, TCR-HLA and TCR-CMV co-occurrence, with a repertoire-size bias correction applied to the TCR pairs. In a later analysis, false discovery rates were estimated by permuting HLA or CMV assignments 20 times. In a later analysis, co-occurring TCRs were grouped using DBSCAN, with TCRdist sequence similarity added in when clustering inside HLA-allele-positive subsets. For co-occurrence clustering, repertoires with fewer than 30,000 or more than 120,000 public chains were excluded, along with a handful of repertoires with anomalous nucleotide sharing. The immuneACCESS repertoire file appears here via TCRdb, limited to in-frame rearrangements. These files lack a portion of the clones; in checked studies, under half of the deficit traces to unresolved V genes, and the cause of the others is not known. Clone size and the V and J calls come from that table; the DNA yielded D and trimming. The table for this sample lists tens of thousands of clones; around 80% of them were counted only once. The ten largest make up 3% of the sample.

The sequenced sample was PBMCs. This TCR came from a man aged 50 or older in good health and CMV-seropositive. Recombination joined TRBV7-9 with TRBJ2-2; 12 of the junction bases match TRBD2. The DNA is as follows: TGTGCCAGCAGCACGACTAGCGGGAGCCCCGGGGAGCTGTTTTTT. The encoded protein is CASSTTSGSPGELFF.